These T cell receptor beta chains were read from a single sample in a study of blood T cell repertoires in COVID-19. Measured with immunoSEQ multiplex PCR; TCRdb has only the in-frame clones, and not every one. The table records roughly 49,000 clones, over 80% of them present only once. Specimen: peripheral blood. The receptors stem from a human donor in a cohort sampled during active COVID-19. The CDR3 runs from the conserved cysteine through the conserved F or W. The D gene is left open where the match is weak. Clone size appears in some rows only: once, few, many, or a class for an expanded clone.

j_gene: TRBJ1-4
d_gene: NA
v_gene: TRBV5-8
abundance: NA
CDR3nt: TGTGCCAGCAGCTTGGCAGGGGCTGACGAAAAACTGTTTTTT
CDR3aa: CASSLAGADEKLFF

j_gene: TRBJ2-5
d_gene: NA
v_gene: TRBV5-5
abundance: NA
CDR3nt: TGTGCCAGCAGCTCGAGGGGCACCCGGGAGGAGACCCAGTACTTC
CDR3aa: CASSSRGTREETQYF

j_gene: TRBJ2-1
d_gene: TRBD2
v_gene: TRBV19
abundance: NA
CDR3nt: TGTGCCAGTAGTATAGGGGGGAGGGACAATGAGCAGTTCTTC
CDR3aa: CASSIGGRDNEQFF

j_gene: TRBJ1-2
d_gene: NA
v_gene: TRBV5-4
abundance: NA
CDR3nt: TGTGCCAGCAGAGTACTCTTGATAGGGGAAAGGGGTGGCTACACCTTC
CDR3aa: CASRVLLIGERGGYTF

j_gene: TRBJ1-5
d_gene: TRBD1
v_gene: TRBV27
abundance: NA
CDR3nt: TGTGCCAGCAGTTTTTCCCCGGGACAGGGGGCCATTCAGCCCCAGCATTTT
CDR3aa: CASSFSPGQGAIQPQHF

j_gene: TRBJ1-4
d_gene: NA
v_gene: TRBV6-5
abundance: NA
CDR3nt: TGTGCCAGCAGGGTGACTGGCACTAATGAAAAACTGTTTTTT
CDR3aa: CASRVTGTNEKLFF

j_gene: TRBJ1-1
d_gene: TRBD1
v_gene: TRBV7-9
abundance: NA
CDR3nt: TGTGCCAGCAGCGGCGGACAGGGGGCGAGAACTGAAGCTTTCTTT
CDR3aa: CASSGGQGARTEAFF

j_gene: TRBJ2-5
d_gene: TRBD2
v_gene: TRBV9
abundance: NA
CDR3nt: TGTGCCAGCAGCGCGACTAGCGGGGGAGAGACCCAGTACTTC
CDR3aa: CASSATSGGETQYF

j_gene: TRBJ1-6
d_gene: NA
v_gene: TRBV4-3
abundance: NA
CDR3nt: TGCGCCAGCAGCCAAGTGGGGCAGGGGAATAATTCACCCCTCCACTTT
CDR3aa: CASSQVGQGNNSPLHF

j_gene: TRBJ1-2
d_gene: NA
v_gene: TRBV10-3
abundance: NA
CDR3nt: TGTGCCATCAGTGAAAGGACAACAGGAGGCTACACCTTC
CDR3aa: CAISERTTGGYTF

j_gene: TRBJ1-4
d_gene: TRBD1
v_gene: TRBV9
abundance: few
CDR3nt: TGTGCCAGCAGCCCGCAGACAGGGGGGGAAAAACTGTTTTTT
CDR3aa: CASSPQTGGEKLFF

j_gene: TRBJ2-7
d_gene: NA
v_gene: TRBV15
abundance: NA
CDR3nt: TGTGCCACCAGCAGAGATCCGGGCAGGGCCTACGAGCAGTACTTC
CDR3aa: CATSRDPGRAYEQYF

j_gene: TRBJ1-4
d_gene: NA
v_gene: TRBV28
abundance: NA
CDR3nt: TGTGCCAGCAGTTTAGGCATTGGTGAAAAACTGTTTTTT
CDR3aa: CASSLGIGEKLFF

j_gene: TRBJ2-7
d_gene: NA
v_gene: TRBV5-6
abundance: few
CDR3nt: TGTGCCAGCAGCTTGGCTTCCTACGAGCAGTACTTC
CDR3aa: CASSLASYEQYF

j_gene: TRBJ1-1
d_gene: NA
v_gene: TRBV5-1
abundance: NA
CDR3nt: TGCGCCAGCAGTTTTTGGGACTCCTCTACTGAAGCTTTCTTT
CDR3aa: CASSFWDSSTEAFF

j_gene: TRBJ1-1
d_gene: TRBD1
v_gene: TRBV4-3
abundance: NA
CDR3nt: TGCGCCAGCAGCCCGGGACAGCAAAACACTGAAGCTTTCTTT
CDR3aa: CASSPGQQNTEAFF

j_gene: TRBJ2-1
d_gene: NA
v_gene: TRBV4-3
abundance: NA
CDR3nt: TGCGCCAGCAGCCAAGAGGGTTCAGGGCCCCCTTACAATGAGCAGTTCTTC
CDR3aa: CASSQEGSGPPYNEQFF

j_gene: TRBJ2-6
d_gene: NA
v_gene: TRBV6-2/TRBV6-3
abundance: NA
CDR3nt: TGTGCCAGCAGATACCGCCGGACAGACCCCTCTGGGGCCAACGTCCTGACTTTC
CDR3aa: CASRYRRTDPSGANVLTF

j_gene: TRBJ1-3
d_gene: NA
v_gene: TRBV11-2
abundance: NA
CDR3nt: TGTGCCAGCAGCTTAGCAGGGATCCGAAACACCATATATTTT
CDR3aa: CASSLAGIRNTIYF

j_gene: TRBJ2-2
d_gene: NA
v_gene: TRBV19
abundance: NA
CDR3nt: TGTGCCAGTAGTATAGATCCAGGCACCGGGGAGCTGTTTTTT
CDR3aa: CASSIDPGTGELFF

j_gene: TRBJ1-2
d_gene: TRBD1
v_gene: TRBV2
abundance: NA
CDR3nt: TGTGCCAGCAGCCCGATCGGACAGGGGGCATATGGCTACACCTTC
CDR3aa: CASSPIGQGAYGYTF

j_gene: TRBJ1-1
d_gene: NA
v_gene: TRBV14
abundance: NA
CDR3nt: TGTGCCAGCAGCCAAGAGGCTGGACTGCGGAACACTGAAGCTTTCTTT
CDR3aa: CASSQEAGLRNTEAFF

j_gene: TRBJ2-7
d_gene: NA
v_gene: TRBV6-6
abundance: NA
CDR3nt: TGTGCCAGCAGTTACTCGAGGCAGCTCTACGAGCAGTACTTC
CDR3aa: CASSYSRQLYEQYF

j_gene: TRBJ2-4
d_gene: NA
v_gene: TRBV5-5
abundance: NA
CDR3nt: TGTGCCAGCAGTTCAACTTTCGACACCTCCAAAAACATTCAGTACTTC
CDR3aa: CASSSTFDTSKNIQYF

j_gene: TRBJ1-3
d_gene: NA
v_gene: TRBV7-2
abundance: NA
CDR3nt: TGTGCCAGCAGCCGGGGTGGGGGGATCAACTCTGGAAACACCATATATTTT
CDR3aa: CASSRGGGINSGNTIYF

j_gene: TRBJ1-1
d_gene: NA
v_gene: TRBV27
abundance: NA
CDR3nt: TGTGCCAGCAGACCCCAGATGAACACTGAAGCTTTCTTT
CDR3aa: CASRPQMNTEAFF

j_gene: TRBJ1-4
d_gene: NA
v_gene: TRBV2
abundance: once
CDR3nt: TGTGCCAGCAGTACCCTGGGGGGAGCTAATGAAAAACTGTTTTTT
CDR3aa: CASSTLGGANEKLFF

j_gene: TRBJ1-5
d_gene: NA
v_gene: TRBV6-2/TRBV6-3
abundance: NA
CDR3nt: TGTGCCAGCAGTCTTTCAGGGGCTCAGCCCCAGCATTTT
CDR3aa: CASSLSGAQPQHF

j_gene: TRBJ2-7
d_gene: TRBD2
v_gene: TRBV2
abundance: NA
CDR3nt: TGTGCCAGCAATCTAGCGGGGCAAAACTACGAGCAGTACTTC
CDR3aa: CASNLAGQNYEQYF